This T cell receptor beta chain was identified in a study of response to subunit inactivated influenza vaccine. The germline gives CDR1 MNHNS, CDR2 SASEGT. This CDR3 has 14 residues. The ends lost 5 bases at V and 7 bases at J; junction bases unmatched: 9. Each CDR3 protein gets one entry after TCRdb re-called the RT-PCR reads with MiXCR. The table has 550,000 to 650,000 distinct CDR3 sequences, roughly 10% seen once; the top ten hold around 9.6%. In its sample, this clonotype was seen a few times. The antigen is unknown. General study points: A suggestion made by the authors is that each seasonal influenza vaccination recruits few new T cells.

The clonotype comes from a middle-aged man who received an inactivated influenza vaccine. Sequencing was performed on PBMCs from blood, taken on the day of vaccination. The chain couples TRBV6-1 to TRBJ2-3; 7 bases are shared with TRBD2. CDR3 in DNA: TGTGCCAGCAGTCTTGCGGGGGATTCAAATACGCAGTATTTT. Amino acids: CASSLAGDSNTQYF.